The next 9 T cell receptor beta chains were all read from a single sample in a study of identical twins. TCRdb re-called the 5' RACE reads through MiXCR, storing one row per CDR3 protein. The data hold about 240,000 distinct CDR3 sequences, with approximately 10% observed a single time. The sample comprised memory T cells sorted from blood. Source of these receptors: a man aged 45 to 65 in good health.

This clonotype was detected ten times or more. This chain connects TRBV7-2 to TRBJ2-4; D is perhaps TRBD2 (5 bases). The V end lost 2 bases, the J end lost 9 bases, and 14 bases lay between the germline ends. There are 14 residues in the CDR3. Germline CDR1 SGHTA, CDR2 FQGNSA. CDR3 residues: CASSLLRDLGIQYF. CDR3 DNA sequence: TGTGCCAGCAGCTTACTTCGGGATCTTGGCATTCAGTACTTC.

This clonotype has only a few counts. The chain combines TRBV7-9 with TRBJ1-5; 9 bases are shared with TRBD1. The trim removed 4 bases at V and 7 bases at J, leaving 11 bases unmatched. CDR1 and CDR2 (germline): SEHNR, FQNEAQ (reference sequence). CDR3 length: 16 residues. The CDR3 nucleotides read TGTGCCAGCAGCTCTCGGGGACAGGGTGTTTTCCAGCCCCAGCATTTT. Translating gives CASSSRGQGVFQPQHF.

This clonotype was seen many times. The CDR3 coding sequence is TGTGCCAGCAGCCAAACCCGGACAGGGGGCTTTGAAGCTTTCTTT. Translating it yields CASSQTRTGGFEAFF. V is TRBV3-1 and J is TRBJ1-1; 11 bases agree with TRBD1. Trimming at V came to 2 bases and at J to 7 bases, leaving 6 bases not matched to a gene. Per the germline V gene, CDR1 is LGHDT and CDR2 is YNNKEL (reference sequence). This CDR3 has 15 amino acids.

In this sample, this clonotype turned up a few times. The CDR3 loop reads CASRGGVSSYEQYF. CDR3 nucleotide sequence: TGCGCCAGCAGGGGGGGGGTAAGTTCCTACGAGCAGTACTTC. The chain recombines TRBV5-1 with TRBJ2-7; 7 bases map to TRBD2. CDR1 is SGHRS, CDR2 YFSETQ, per germline. V was pared by 5 bases and J by 1 base, with 6 bases of the junction left unmatched. The CDR3 is made up of 14 amino acids.

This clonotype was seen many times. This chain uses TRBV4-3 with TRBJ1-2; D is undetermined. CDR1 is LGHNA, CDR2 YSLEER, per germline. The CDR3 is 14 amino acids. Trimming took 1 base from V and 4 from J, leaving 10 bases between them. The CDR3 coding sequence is TGCGCCAGCAGCCAAGTCAAGAGATCCTATGGCTACACCTTC. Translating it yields CASSQVKRSYGYTF.

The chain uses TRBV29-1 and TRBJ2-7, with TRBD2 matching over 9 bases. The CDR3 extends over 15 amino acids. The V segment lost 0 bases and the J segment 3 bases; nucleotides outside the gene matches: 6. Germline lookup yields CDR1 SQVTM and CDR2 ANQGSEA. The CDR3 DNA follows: TGCAGCGTTGAAGATCAGGCGGGAGGGCTCTACGAGCAGTACTTC. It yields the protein CSVEDQAGGLYEQYF.

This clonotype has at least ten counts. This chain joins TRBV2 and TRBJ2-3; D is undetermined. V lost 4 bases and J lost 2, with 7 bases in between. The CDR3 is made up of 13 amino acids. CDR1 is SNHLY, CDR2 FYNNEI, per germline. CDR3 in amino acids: CASSAHPTDTQYF. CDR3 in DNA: TGTGCCAGCAGTGCCCATCCCACAGATACGCAGTATTTT. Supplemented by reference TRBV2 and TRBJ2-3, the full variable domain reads EPEVTQTPSHQVTQMGQEVILRCVPISNHLYFYWYRQILGQKVEFLVSFYNNEISEKSEIFDDQFSVERPDGSNFTLKIRSTKLEDSAMYFCASSAHPTDTQYFGPGTRLTVL.

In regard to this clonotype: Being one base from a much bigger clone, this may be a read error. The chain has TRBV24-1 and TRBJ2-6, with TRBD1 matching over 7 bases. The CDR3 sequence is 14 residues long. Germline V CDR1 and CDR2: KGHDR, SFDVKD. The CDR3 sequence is CASSDRAGANVLTF. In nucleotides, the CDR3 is TGTGCCTCCAGTGACAGGGCCGGGGCCAACGTCCTGACTTTC.

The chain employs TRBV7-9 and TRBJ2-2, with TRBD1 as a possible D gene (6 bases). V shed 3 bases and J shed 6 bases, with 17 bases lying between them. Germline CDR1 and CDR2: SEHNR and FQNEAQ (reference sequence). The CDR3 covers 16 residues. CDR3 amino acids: CASSFPTGSVSGELFF. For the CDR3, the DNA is TGTGCCAGCAGCTTCCCTACAGGGAGTGTATCCGGGGAGCTGTTTTTT.